This T cell receptor beta chain was profiled in a study of cytomegalovirus exposure and HLA in healthy donors (dated by TCRdb to the late 2010s). With respect to the entire study: According to an earlier analysis of around 600 of the donors, about 170 million T cells yielded some 110 million unique TCR beta sequences and approximately 300 Gb of sequence data. In addition to the first cohort of around 670 subjects, a separate validation cohort of under 150 different subjects was used. A later analysis re-examined previously published TCR beta repertoires from just over 650 donors and added high-resolution HLA genotyping to investigate patterns of TCR occurrence. To predict cytomegalovirus infection status, the study brought together high-throughput TCR immunosequencing, statistical association of individual TCRs with disease status, and machine learning. Five DR-DQ haplotypes were treated as single units for association and clustering because of strong linkage in the cohort. Donor age, sex, ethnicity and CMV serostatus were collected together with the repertoire data. Typing coverage differed by locus: A, B, C, DRB1 and DQB1 were typed in roughly 629-640 donors, DQA1 in 522, DPA1 in some 570, and DPB1 in 400 to 480. Of the 398 genotyped donors, roughly 76% were placed in the genetic ancestry cluster associated with self-reported Caucasian donors. Approximately 310 gigabases of sequencing data and about 92 million unique TCR sequences made up an early release that covered some 640 HLA-typed donors. The aim of the study was to test whether cataloging public T cell receptors could identify signatures of past pathogen exposure. Rather than drawing on any new phenotypic data, the later analysis identified candidate immune exposures from TCR beta sequences and the way those sequences occurred across donors. In a later genetic analysis, genome-wide SNP genotypes for about 55% of the 666 donors were used, and that subset was treated as a discovery cohort. HLA typing included class I and class II loci at four-digit resolution. The study used immunosequencing to profile the T cell repertoires of approximately 690 subjects and linked those repertoires to cytomegalovirus serostatus. Every discovery cohort repertoire had been produced on one sequencing platform. Across some 400 genotyped donors of the cohort, an average of about 240,000 unique TCR beta nucleotide sequences per donor were sequenced, and roughly 20% of those sequences were non-productive. An earlier analysis of around 640 of the donors used high-throughput TCR beta sequencing to judge whether each TCR beta V gene segment behaved as functional or pseudogenic.

The receptor library was made with the immunoSEQ multiplex PCR assay. A mixture of 60 forward primers for TCR Vbeta segments and 13 reverse primers for TCR Jbeta segments was used in the multiplex PCR. The CDR3 region of rearranged TCR beta genes was amplified from genomic DNA with a multiplex PCR assay. The amplified TCR beta libraries were sequenced on the Illumina HiSeq System as 87-base-pair reads. Per the source publication's procedure: In a later analysis, around 80 million unique TCR beta chains were counted across the 500 to 850 repertoires, and approximately 11 million of these chains were shared by at least two donors. Raw reads were error-corrected and collapsed into unique sequences with a nearest-neighbor algorithm that merged closely related sequences to remove PCR and sequencing errors. Alignment of CDR3 sequences to IMGT reference sequences was used to assign V, D and J gene segments. For a sequence to be retained, at least a six-nucleotide match to both a V gene segment and a J gene segment was required. Rearrangements were classified as productive when the CDR3 lacked stop codons and remained in frame with V and J, and all other rearrangements were classified as non-productive. Following IMGT convention, CDR3 was defined as the stretch from the second conserved V-encoded cysteine to the conserved J-encoded phenylalanine. The earlier analysis of fewer than 700 of the donors excluded sequences that lacked an unambiguous match to a single V gene segment. In an earlier analysis of several hundred of the donors, V segments were called functional above 56.7% productive rearrangements and were called segregating when the between-donor standard deviation exceeded 5%. A statistical classification framework was developed to diagnose cytomegalovirus status using the catalog of TCR beta chain sequences. A later analysis assigned V and J genes by comparing TCR nucleotide sequences with IMGT/GENE-DB human TR gene sequences. A later analysis assigned CDR3 sequences and most-parsimonious VDJ recombination scenarios with the TCRdist pipeline. In a later analysis, each TCR beta chain was defined by its CDR3 amino acid sequence together with its V-gene family, and reads without a unique V-gene family were excluded. To address suspected cross-contamination and a sequencing artifact, a later analysis removed over 500 highly shared, low-generation-probability nucleotide sequences. In a later analysis, a clonal expansion index for each public chain was calculated from normalized within-repertoire ranks of inferred template counts. In a later analysis, generation probabilities were computed using a VDJ recombination model fitted to out-of-frame rearrangements, and the results were checked against IGoR. In a later analysis, hypergeometric tests were used to score TCR-TCR, TCR-HLA and TCR-CMV co-occurrence, with a repertoire-size bias correction applied to TCR pairs. In a later analysis, false discovery rates were estimated by permuting HLA or CMV assignments 20 times. In a later analysis, co-occurring TCRs were grouped with DBSCAN, and TCRdist sequence similarity was added when clustering was performed within HLA-allele-positive subsets. Co-occurrence clustering excluded repertoires with fewer than 30,000 or more than 120,000 public chains, plus five with anomalous nucleotide sharing. TCRdb retrieved this table from immuneACCESS and kept in-frame rearrangements only. Not all clones are present; in checked studies, unresolved V genes account for under half, and no reason is known for the remainder. The V and J calls and the clone size are those of that table, but D and trimming were determined from the DNA. The table for this sample lists 100,000 to 150,000 clones; around 71% of them were counted only once. The ten largest clones add up to about 3% of the sample.

This clone was observed a few times. No cognate antigen has been identified for it. Base qualities were left out, and no much larger clone turns up one base away. The cohort comprised fewer than 700 healthy bone marrow donors. All cohort members were sampled while nominally healthy, although unrecorded immune exposures were likely present. The donor was CMV seropositive and belonged to the group of over 250 seropositive cohort members. A peripheral blood sample was provided by each donor, and peripheral blood mononuclear cells were used for TCR beta sequencing. The Qiagen DNeasy Blood Extraction Kit was used to extract genomic DNA from the blood cell samples. On the study overall, not on this receptor specifically: Only TCR beta chains were sequenced in this cohort, and the absence of alpha or paired-chain data limited detectable features. In vitro tests confirmed that a few of the cytomegalovirus-associated TCR beta chains recognize cytomegalovirus antigens. According to a later analysis, most CMV-associated TCR beta chains appeared to be HLA-restricted, and the HLA associations seemed to be driven largely by CMV exposure. Several of the top co-occurrence clusters appeared to be linked to parvovirus B19, influenza, CMV and Epstein-Barr virus, according to a later analysis. An association between a missense DCLRE1C variant and V-gene and J-gene trimming of TCR beta chains was found in a later genetic analysis and replicated in an independent cohort. In a later analysis, TCR association rates were found to vary across HLA loci, with the most associated TCRs seen for DRB1 alleles and the fewest for HLA-C alleles. The classifier was reported to diagnose cytomegalovirus status with high specificity and sensitivity in both the original cohort and the validation cohort. Linkage disequilibrium might explain the correlated functional status among segregating V segments, but an unknown experimental factor could not be ruled out. According to a later genetic analysis, donors in an Asian-associated ancestry cluster had fewer N-insertions in productive TCRs than the roughly 700-donor mean. The sequencing pipeline was judged likely to have produced a cluster of highly shared sequence variants as a technical artifact. At a false discovery rate of 0.05, a later analysis linked approximately 18,000 TCR beta sequences to specific HLA alleles. Broadly in line with IMGT annotations, most TCR beta V segments showed up in productive rearrangements about 87% or about 30% of the time in an earlier analysis of some 590 of the donors. In a later analysis, HLA-associated TCR beta chains were found to be more clonally expanded and to have lower generation probabilities than equally common non-associated chains. A further reported finding was that TCR beta sequences accurately predicted the HLA-A and HLA-B alleles for most subjects in the first cohort. Seventeen rarely observed V segments, including chromosome 9 orphons, were excluded from the earlier analysis of a few hundred of the donors because counts were too low. Most TCR sequences were seen in very few donors, while some public TCRs were found in many individuals. When HLA alleles, especially DR and DQ, strongly co-occurred, attributing TCR associations to individual alleles was difficult. Because HLA typing was missing for some donors at each locus, association tests included only the typed subset. A total of some 180 TCR beta chains were listed by the study as associated with cytomegalovirus. CMV serostatus was the only immune exposure information available for the cohort. The presence/absence analyses assumed that sequencing depth was roughly uniform across donors, and that assumption may not be true. The authors suggested that the approach could potentially be extended to other disease states and immunological phenotypes.

Material for sequencing was PBMCs. This TCR was recovered from a woman in her fifties or sixties in good health and CMV-seropositive.

The nucleotides are TGTGCCAGTACTCTCGACAGGAACTTCCCCGAACTACACACCGGGGAGCTGTTTTTT. The resulting protein is CASTLDRNFPELHTGELFF. The sequence links TRBV19 to TRBJ2-2; D gene: possibly TRBD1, on 6 matching bases. In the germline V gene (reference sequence), CDR1 corresponds to LNHDA and CDR2 to SQIVND. From its cysteine to its phenylalanine, the CDR3 spans 19 amino acids. The kept DNA is CDR3 alone, 57 bases in frame from the first base. V lost 7 bases and J lost 3 bases; the stretch between them is 27 bases long.